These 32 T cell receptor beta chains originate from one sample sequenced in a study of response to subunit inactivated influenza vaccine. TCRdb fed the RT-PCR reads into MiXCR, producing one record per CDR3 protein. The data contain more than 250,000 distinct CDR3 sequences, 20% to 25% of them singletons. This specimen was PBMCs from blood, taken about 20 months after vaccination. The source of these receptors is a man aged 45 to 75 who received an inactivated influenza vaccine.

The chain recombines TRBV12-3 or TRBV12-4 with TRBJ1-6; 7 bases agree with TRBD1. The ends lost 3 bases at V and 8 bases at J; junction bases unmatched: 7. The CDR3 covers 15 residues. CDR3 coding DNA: TGTGCCAGCAGTTTTTTCAGGGGGGGTGATTCACCCCTCCACTTT. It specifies CASSFFRGGDSPLHF.

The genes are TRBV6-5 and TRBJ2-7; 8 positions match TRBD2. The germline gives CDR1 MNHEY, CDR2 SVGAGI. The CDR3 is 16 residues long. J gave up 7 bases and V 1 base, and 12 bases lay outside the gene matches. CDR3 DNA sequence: TGTGCCAGCAGTTACTGGTCTAGCGGGTCTTCTAGGGAGCAGTACTTC. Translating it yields CASSYWSSGSSREQYF.

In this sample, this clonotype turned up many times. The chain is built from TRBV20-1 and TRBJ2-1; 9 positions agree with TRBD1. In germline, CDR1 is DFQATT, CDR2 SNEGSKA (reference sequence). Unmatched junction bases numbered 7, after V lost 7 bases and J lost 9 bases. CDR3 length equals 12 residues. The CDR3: CSVGQGSREQFF. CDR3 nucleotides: TGCAGTGTCGGACAGGGGAGTCGTGAGCAGTTCTTC.

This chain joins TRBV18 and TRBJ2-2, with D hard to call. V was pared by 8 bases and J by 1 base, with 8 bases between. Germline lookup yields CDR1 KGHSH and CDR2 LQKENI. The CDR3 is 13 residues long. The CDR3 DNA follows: TGTGCCAGCCAGGAGCGGAACACCGGGGAGCTGTTTTTT. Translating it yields CASQERNTGELFF.

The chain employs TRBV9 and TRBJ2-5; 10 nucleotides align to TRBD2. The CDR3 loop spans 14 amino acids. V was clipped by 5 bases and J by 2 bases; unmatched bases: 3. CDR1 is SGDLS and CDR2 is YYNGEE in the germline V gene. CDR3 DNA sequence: TGTGCCAGCAGTCCAGCGGGAGGGCAAGAGACCCAGTACTTC. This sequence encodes CASSPAGGQETQYF.

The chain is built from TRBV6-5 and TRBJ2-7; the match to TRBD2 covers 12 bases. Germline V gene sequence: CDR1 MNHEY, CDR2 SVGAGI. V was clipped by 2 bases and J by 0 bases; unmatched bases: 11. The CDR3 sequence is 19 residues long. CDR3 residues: CASSYRSTSGGTYSYEQYF. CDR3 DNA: TGTGCCAGCAGTTACCGATCTACTAGCGGGGGGACTTACTCCTACGAGCAGTACTTC.

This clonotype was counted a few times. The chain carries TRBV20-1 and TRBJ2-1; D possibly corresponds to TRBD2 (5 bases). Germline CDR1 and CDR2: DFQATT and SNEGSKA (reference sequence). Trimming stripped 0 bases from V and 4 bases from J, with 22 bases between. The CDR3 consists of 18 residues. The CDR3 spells CSARDLGLREGRYNEQFF. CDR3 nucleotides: TGCAGTGCTAGAGATTTGGGATTACGAGAGGGCCGGTACAATGAGCAGTTCTTC.

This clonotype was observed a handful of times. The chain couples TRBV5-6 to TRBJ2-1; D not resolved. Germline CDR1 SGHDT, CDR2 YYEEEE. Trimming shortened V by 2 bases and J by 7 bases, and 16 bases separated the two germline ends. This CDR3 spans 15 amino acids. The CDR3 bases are TGTGCCAGCAGCTTAAGGTGGCCCTTCGGTAATGAGCAGTTCTTC. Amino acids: CASSLRWPFGNEQFF.

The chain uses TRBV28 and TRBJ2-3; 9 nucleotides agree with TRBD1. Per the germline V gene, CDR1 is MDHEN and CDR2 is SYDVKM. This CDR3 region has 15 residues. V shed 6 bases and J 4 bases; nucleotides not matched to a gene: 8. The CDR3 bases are TGTGCCAGCAGCTCGGCCGGACAGGGGCCAGATACGCAGTATTTT. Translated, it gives CASSSAGQGPDTQYF.

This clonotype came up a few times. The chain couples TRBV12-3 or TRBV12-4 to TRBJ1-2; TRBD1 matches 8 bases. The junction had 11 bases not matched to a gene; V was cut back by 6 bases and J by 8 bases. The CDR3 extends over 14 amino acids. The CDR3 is CASSPDRVAKGYTF. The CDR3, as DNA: TGTGCCAGCAGCCCGGACAGGGTAGCGAAAGGCTACACCTTC.

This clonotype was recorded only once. The chain's CDR3 is CASSLNDGGYGYTF. As DNA, the CDR3 is TGTGCCAGCAGTTTAAACGACGGCGGCTATGGCTACACCTTC. The chain couples TRBV12-3 or TRBV12-4 to TRBJ1-2; D uncertain. CDR3 length: 14 residues. Trimming took 2 bases from V and 4 from J, leaving 11 bases between them.

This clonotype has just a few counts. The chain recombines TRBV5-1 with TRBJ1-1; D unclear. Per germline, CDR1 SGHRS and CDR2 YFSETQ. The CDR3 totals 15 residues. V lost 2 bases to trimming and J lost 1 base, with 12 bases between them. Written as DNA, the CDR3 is TGCGCCAGCAGCTTACGGCTTGATGGGAACACTGAAGCTTTCTTT. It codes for CASSLRLDGNTEAFF.

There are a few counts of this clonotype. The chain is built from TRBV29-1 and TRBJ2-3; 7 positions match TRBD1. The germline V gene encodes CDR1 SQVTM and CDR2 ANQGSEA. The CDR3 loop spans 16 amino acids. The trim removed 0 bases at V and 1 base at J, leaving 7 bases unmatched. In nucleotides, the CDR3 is TGCAGCGTTGAAGACGGGACAGAGTCGGGCACAGATACGCAGTATTTT. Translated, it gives CSVEDGTESGTDTQYF.

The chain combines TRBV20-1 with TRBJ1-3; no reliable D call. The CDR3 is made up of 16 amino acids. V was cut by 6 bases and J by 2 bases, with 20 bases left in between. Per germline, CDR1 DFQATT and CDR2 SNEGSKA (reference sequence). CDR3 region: CSAAGPGLRPGNTIYF. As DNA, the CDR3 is TGCAGTGCGGCCGGACCCGGGTTACGGCCTGGAAACACCATATATTTT.

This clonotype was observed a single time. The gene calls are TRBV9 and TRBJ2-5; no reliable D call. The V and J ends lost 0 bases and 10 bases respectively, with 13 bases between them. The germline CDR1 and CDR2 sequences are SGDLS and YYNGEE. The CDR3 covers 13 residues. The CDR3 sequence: CASSVVESGSQYF. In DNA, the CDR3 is TGTGCCAGCAGCGTAGTTGAGTCGGGCAGCCAGTACTTC.

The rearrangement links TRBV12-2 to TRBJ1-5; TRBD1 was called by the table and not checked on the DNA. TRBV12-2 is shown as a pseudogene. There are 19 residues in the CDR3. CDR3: CASRFASGDDRFGNQPQHF. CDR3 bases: TGTGCAAGTCGCTTTGCCTCGGGGGATGACAGGTTCGGCAATCAGCCCCAGCATTTT.

CDR3 loop: CASSLGLGALGEQYF. The DNA of the CDR3 is TGTGCCAGCAGTCTGGGCCTGGGAGCCCTGGGGGAGCAGTACTTC. The chain has TRBV6-2 or TRBV6-3 and TRBJ2-7; possibly TRBD2 for D (5 bases). Germline CDR1 and CDR2: MNHEY and SVGEGT. V dropped 5 bases and J dropped 7 bases, with 21 bases sitting between them. The CDR3 extends over 15 amino acids.

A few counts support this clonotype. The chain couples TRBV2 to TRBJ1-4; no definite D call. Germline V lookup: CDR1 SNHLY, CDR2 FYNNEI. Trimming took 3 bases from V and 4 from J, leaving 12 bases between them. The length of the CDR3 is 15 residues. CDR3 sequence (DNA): TGTGCCAGCAGTGACGGTGGGAGGTTTAATGAAAAACTGTTTTTT. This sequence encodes CASSDGGRFNEKLFF.

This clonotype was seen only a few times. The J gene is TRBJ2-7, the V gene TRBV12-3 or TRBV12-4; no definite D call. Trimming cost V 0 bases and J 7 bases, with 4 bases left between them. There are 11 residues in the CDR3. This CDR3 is CASSLAGEQYF. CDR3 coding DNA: TGTGCCAGCAGTTTAGCGGGAGAGCAGTACTTC.

This CDR3 reads CATQYLAGGELFF. In nucleotides, the CDR3 is TGTGCCACCCAATATTTGGCCGGCGGGGAGCTGTTTTTT. The chain uses TRBV24-1 and TRBJ2-2; D unclear. The germline V gene has CDR1 KGHDR and CDR2 SFDVKD. This CDR3 has 13 amino acids. V was shortened by 9 bases and J by 7 bases, with 14 bases between the two germline ends.

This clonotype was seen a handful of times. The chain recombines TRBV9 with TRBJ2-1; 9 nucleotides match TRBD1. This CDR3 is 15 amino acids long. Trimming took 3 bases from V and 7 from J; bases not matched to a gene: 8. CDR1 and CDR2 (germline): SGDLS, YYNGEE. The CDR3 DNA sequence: TGTGCCAGCAGCGCGGCACAGGGGGCAGGAAATGAGCAGTTCTTC. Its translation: CASSAAQGAGNEQFF.

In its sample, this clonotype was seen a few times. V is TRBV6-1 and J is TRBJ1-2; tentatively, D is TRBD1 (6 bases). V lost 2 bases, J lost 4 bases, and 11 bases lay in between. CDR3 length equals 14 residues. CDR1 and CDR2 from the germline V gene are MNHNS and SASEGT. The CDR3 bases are TGTGCCAGCAGTGAATTCGGGGGCCTCTATGGCTACACCTTC. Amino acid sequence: CASSEFGGLYGYTF.

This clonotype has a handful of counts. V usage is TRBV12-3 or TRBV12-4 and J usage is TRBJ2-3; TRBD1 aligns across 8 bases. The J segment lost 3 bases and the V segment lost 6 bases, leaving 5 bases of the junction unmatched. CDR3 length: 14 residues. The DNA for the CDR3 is TGTGCCAGCAGCCAGGACAGGGTAACAGATACGCAGTATTTT. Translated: CASSQDRVTDTQYF.

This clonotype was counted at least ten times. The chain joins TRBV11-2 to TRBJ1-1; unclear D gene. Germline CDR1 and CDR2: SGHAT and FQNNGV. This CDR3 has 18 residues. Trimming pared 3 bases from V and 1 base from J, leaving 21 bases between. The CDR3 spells CASSFVAGSPAWNTEAFF. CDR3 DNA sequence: TGTGCCAGCAGCTTTGTAGCTGGGTCCCCCGCGTGGAACACTGAAGCTTTCTTT.

The CDR3 region has the DNA TGCGCCAGCAGCTTGGCCTACGGTGGGAGAAGCTCCTACGAGCAGTACTTC. Translation: CASSLAYGGRSSYEQYF. The rearrangement links TRBV5-1 to TRBJ2-7, with D tentatively TRBD2 (5 bases). The CDR3 sequence is 17 residues long. From germline, CDR1 is SGHRS and CDR2 YFSETQ. V was pared by 0 bases and J by 0 bases, with 16 bases between.

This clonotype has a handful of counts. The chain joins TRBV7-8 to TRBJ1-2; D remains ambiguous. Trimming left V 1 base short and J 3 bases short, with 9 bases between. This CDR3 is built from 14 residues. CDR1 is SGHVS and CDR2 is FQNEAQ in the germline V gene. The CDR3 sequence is CASSLDQRDYGYTF. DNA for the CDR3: TGTGCCAGCAGCTTAGACCAACGGGACTATGGCTACACCTTC.

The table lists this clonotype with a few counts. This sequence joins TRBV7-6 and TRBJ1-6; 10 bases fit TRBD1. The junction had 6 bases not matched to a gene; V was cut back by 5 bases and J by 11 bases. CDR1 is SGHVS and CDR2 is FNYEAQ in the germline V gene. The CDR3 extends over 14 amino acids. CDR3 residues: CASSPGTGVTPLHF. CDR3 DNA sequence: TGTGCCAGCAGCCCCGGGACAGGGGTTACACCCCTCCACTTT.

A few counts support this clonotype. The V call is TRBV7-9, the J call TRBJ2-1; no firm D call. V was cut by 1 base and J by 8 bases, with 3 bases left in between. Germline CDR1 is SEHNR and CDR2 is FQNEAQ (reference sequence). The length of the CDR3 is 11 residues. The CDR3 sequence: CASSLGDEQFF. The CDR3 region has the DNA TGTGCCAGCAGCTTAGGCGATGAGCAGTTCTTC.

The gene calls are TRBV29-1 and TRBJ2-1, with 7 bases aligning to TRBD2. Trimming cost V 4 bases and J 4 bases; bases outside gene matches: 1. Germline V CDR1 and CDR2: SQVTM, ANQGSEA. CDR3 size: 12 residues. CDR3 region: CSVGGGYNEQFF. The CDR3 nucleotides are TGCAGCGTTGGCGGGGGTTACAATGAGCAGTTCTTC.

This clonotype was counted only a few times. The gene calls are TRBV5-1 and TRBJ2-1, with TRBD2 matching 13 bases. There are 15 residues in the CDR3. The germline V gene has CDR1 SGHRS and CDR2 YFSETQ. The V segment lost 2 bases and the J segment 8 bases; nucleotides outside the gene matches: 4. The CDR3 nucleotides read TGCGCCAGCAGCTTACTAGCGGGGGGGATAGATGAGCAGTTCTTC. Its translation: CASSLLAGGIDEQFF. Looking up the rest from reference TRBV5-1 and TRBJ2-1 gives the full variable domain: KAGVTQTPRYLIKTRGQQVTLSCSPISGHRSVSWYQQTPGQGLQFLFEYFSETQRNKGNFPGRFSGRQFSNSRSEMNVSTLELGDSALYLCASSLLAGGIDEQFFGPGTRLTVL.

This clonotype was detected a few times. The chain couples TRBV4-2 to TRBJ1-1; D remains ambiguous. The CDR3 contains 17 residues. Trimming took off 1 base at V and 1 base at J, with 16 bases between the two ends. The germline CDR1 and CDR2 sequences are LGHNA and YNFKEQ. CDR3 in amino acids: CASSQVPLQRENTEAFF. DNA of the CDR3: TGTGCCAGCAGCCAAGTCCCTTTACAGCGTGAGAACACTGAAGCTTTCTTT.

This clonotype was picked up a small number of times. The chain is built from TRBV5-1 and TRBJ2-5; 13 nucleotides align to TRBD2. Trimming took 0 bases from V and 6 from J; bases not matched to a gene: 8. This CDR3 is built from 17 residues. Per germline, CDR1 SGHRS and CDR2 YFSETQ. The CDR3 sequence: CASSLGGLAGDSKTQYF. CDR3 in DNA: TGCGCCAGCAGCTTGGGAGGACTAGCGGGAGATTCGAAGACCCAGTACTTC.